This T cell receptor beta chain was retrieved from a study of blood T cell repertoires in COVID-19 (dated by TCRdb to 2019 to 2021). Looking at the study overall: The collaborator samples originated in the United States, Italy and Spain and spanned the acute and convalescent phases of COVID-19. The prospective study material was composed of cDNA or gDNA derived from T cells, B-cell-depleted T cells, or PBMCs. Subjects who had been exposed to COVID-19, were actively infected with it, or had recovered from it provided the deeply sampled blood TCRbeta repertoires that made up the dataset. The repertoires were released in a freely available public database intended as a resource for research on the immune response to SARS-CoV-2. Samples came from the ongoing ImmuneRACE study (first 160 participants) plus 1,254 subjects from 6 global collaborators. A de-identified subject ID, COVID-19 status, age in years and sex were almost always included in the sample metadata. Where available, HLA class I and class II types were obtained from metadata supplied by the sample provider rather than from assay-based typing.

Results and caveats for the whole study, not just this receptor: The quantity of clinical and demographic metadata differed by source and by participant and was supplied without curation.

The collaborating institutions used their own protocols to collect whole blood in K2EDTA tubes. For TCRbeta analysis, collaborators shipped samples as frozen whole blood, isolated PBMCs, or DNA extracted from either of those sample types. With respect to this clone: What antigen it recognizes has not been identified. Base qualities are not provided; no much larger clone lies one nucleotide away.

The immunoSEQ Assay, a bias-controlled multiplex PCR, was used to amplify TCRbeta CDR3 regions from genomic DNA. In the paper's pipeline: The number of nucleated cells in each sample was estimated by amplification of reference gene primers within the assay. To quantify the absolute abundance of each unique TCRbeta CDR3 rearrangement, sequence reads were collapsed and filtered. For each sample, productive Simpson clonality was calculated as the square root of Simpson's diversity index across productive rearrangements. The table was pulled from immuneACCESS by TCRdb, which kept in-frame rearrangements only. Such tables lose some clones; where checked, under half of the loss comes from unresolved V genes, and the rest has no known cause. V and J calls plus clone size are reproduced from that table; the DNA served to infer D and trimming. The sample table records some 19,000 clones; 82% of these occur just once. About 6% of the sample comes from the top ten.

The CDR3 holds 14 amino acids from the cysteine to the phenylalanine. Here the CDR3 DNA is all that survives: 42 bases in frame from base 1. Unmatched junction bases come to 0, with V trimmed by 3 bases and J by 6 bases. Reading the germline V gene (reference sequence) gives CDR1 SEHNR and CDR2 FQNEAQ. The clonotype comes from a human donor in a cohort sampled during active COVID-19. Material for sequencing was peripheral blood. Here the chain combines TRBV7-9 and TRBJ1-6, with TRBD1 identical over 9 junction bases. In nucleotides, the sequence is TGTGCCAGCAGCTTGGACAGGGGTAATTCACCCCTCCACTTT. It codes for CASSLDRGNSPLHF.